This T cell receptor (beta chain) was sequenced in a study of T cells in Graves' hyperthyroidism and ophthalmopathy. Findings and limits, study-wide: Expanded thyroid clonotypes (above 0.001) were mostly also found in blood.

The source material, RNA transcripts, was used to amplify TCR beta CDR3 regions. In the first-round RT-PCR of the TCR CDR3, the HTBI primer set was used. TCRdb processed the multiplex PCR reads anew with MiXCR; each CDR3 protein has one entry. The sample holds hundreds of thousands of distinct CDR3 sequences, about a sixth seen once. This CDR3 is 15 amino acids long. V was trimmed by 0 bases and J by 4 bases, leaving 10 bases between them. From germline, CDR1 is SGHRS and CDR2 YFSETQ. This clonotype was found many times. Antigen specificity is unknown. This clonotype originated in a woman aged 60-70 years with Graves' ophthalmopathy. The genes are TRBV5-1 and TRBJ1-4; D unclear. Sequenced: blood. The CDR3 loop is CASSLDGPVNEKLFF. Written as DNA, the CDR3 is TGCGCCAGCAGCTTGGACGGGCCGGTTAATGAAAAACTGTTTTTT.